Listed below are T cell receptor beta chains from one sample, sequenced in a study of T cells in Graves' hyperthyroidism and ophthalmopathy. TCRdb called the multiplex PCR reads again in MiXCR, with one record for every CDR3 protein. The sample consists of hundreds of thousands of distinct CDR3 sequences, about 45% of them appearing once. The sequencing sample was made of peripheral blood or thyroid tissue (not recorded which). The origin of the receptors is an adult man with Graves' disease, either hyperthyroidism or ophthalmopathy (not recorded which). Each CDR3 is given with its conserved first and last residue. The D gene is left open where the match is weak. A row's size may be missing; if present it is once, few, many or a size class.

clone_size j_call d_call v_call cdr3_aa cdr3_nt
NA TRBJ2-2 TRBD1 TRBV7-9 CASSQNTGGNTGELFF TGTGCCAGCAGCCAAAACACAGGGGGAAACACCGGGGAGCTGTTTTTT
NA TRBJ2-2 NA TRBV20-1 CSARIANTGELFF TGCAGTGCGAGAATAGCGAACACCGGGGAGCTGTTTTTT
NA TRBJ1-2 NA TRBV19 CASIGGAYGYTF TGTGCCAGCATCGGGGGGGCCTATGGCTACACCTTC
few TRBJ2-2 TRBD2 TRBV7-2 CASSLGEGGSWTGELFF TGTGCCAGCAGCTTAGGAGAGGGCGGGAGTTGGACCGGGGAGCTGTTTTTT
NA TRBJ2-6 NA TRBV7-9 CASSLTVRNRAFSGANVLTF TGTGCCAGCAGCTTGACGGTCCGGAACAGGGCTTTTTCTGGGGCCAACGTCCTGACTTTC
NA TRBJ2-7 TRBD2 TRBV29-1 CSVELQGLADYEQYF TGCAGCGTTGAATTACAGGGACTAGCGGACTACGAGCAGTACTTC
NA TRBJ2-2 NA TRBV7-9 CASNPSGAGTGELFF TGTGCCAGCAACCCTAGTGGGGCCGGCACCGGGGAGCTGTTTTTT
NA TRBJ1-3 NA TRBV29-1 CSSLGGDSGNTIYF TGCAGCAGTTTGGGGGGGGACTCTGGAAACACCATATATTTT
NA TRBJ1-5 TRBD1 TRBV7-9 CASSIQGARDQPQHF TGTGCCAGCAGTATACAGGGGGCCAGGGATCAGCCCCAGCATTTT
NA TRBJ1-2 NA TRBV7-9 CASSFKVQGRGYTF TGTGCCAGCAGCTTCAAAGTCCAGGGCCGGGGCTACACCTTC
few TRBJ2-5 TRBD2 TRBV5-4 CASSSLAGVIETQYF TGTGCCAGCAGCTCACTAGCGGGGGTAATTGAGACCCAGTACTTC
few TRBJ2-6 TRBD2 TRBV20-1 CSAIPTSGRISGANVLTF TGCAGTGCTATCCCGACTAGCGGGAGGATCTCTGGGGCCAACGTCCTGACTTTC
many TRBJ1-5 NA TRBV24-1 CATSDFSAGPNQPQHF TGTGCCACCAGTGATTTCTCCGCGGGTCCTAATCAGCCCCAGCATTTT
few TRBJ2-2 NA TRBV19 CASPDTNTGELFF TGTGCCAGCCCTGATACGAACACCGGGGAGCTGTTTTTT
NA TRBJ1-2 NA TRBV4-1 CASSQEITANYGYTF TGCGCCAGCAGCCAAGAGATTACAGCTAACTATGGCTACACCTTC
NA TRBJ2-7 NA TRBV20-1 CSASRVNYEQYF TGCAGTGCTAGTCGGGTTAACTACGAGCAGTACTTC
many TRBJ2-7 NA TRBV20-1 CSARRGGTNYEQYF TGCAGTGCTAGACGGGGCGGGACAAACTACGAGCAGTACTTC
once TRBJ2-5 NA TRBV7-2 CASSLGHQVF TGTGCCAGCAGCTTGGGGCATCAGGTCTTC
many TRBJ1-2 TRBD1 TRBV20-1 CSARDRDSVQGYTF TGCAGTGCTAGAGATCGGGACAGCGTCCAGGGCTACACCTTC
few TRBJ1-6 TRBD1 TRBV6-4 CASSDGTGVGQPLHF TGTGCCAGCAGTGACGGGACAGGGGTTGGTCAGCCCCTCCACTTT
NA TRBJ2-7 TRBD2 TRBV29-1 CSEEAGGSYEQYF TGCAGCGAGGAGGCGGGAGGTTCCTACGAGCAGTACTTC
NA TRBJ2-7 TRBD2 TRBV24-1 CAPSDTVTSGRARSYEQYF TGTGCCCCCAGTGACACCGTGACTAGCGGGAGGGCAAGGTCCTACGAGCAGTACTTC
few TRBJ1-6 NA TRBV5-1 CASSWNSDSPLHF TGCGCCAGCAGCTGGAACTCGGATTCACCCCTCCACTTT
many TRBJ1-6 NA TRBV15 CATSFRRGDSPLHF TGTGCCACCAGCTTCCGGAGGGGGGATTCACCCCTCCACTTT
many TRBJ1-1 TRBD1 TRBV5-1 CASRPGQGNTEAFF TGCGCCAGCAGGCCAGGACAGGGGAACACTGAAGCTTTCTTT
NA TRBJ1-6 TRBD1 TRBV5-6 CASSSQGADNSPLHF TGTGCCAGCAGCTCGCAGGGGGCGGACAATTCACCCCTCCACTTT
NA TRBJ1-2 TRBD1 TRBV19 CASSSPWTGTLNYGYTF TGTGCCAGTAGTTCCCCTTGGACAGGGACTCTTAACTATGGCTACACCTTC
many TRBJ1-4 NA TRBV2 CASSEKATNEKLFF TGTGCCAGCAGTGAGAAGGCAACTAATGAAAAACTGTTTTTT
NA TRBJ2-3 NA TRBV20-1 CSARDISAFLDTQYF TGCAGTGCTAGAGATATAAGTGCCTTTCTAGATACGCAGTATTTT
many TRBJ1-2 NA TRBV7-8 CASSDPDGNYGYTF TGTGCCAGCAGCGACCCGGACGGGAACTATGGCTACACCTTC
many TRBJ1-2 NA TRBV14 CASSQEGVGGYTF TGTGCCAGCAGCCAAGAGGGGGTCGGTGGCTACACCTTC
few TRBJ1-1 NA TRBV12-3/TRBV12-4 CASSLERNTESFF TGTGCCAGCAGTTTAGAACGCAATACAGAATCTTTCTTT
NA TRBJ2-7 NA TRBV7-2 CASRDPGVTTYEQYF TGTGCCAGCAGAGATCCAGGGGTTACAACCTACGAGCAGTACTTC
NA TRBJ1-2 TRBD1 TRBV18 CASFGGGTHGYTF TGTGCCAGCTTTGGAGGGGGCACCCATGGCTACACCTTC
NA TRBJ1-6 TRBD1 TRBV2 CASSEQGAGSPLHF TGTGCCAGCAGTGAACAGGGGGCTGGATCACCCCTCCACTTT
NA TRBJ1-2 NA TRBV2 CAREEYGYTF TGTGCTAGAGAGGAGTATGGCTACACCTTC
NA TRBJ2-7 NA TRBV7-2 CASSYGADSYEQYF TGTGCCAGCAGTTACGGGGCGGACTCCTACGAGCAGTACTTC
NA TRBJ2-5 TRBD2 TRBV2 CASSQVWASGGGEETQYF TGTGCCAGCAGCCAAGTCTGGGCTAGCGGGGGGGGAGAAGAGACCCAGTACTTC
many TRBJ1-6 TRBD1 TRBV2 CASKEGTVYNSPLHF TGTGCCAGCAAAGAAGGGACAGTCTATAATTCACCCCTCCACTTT
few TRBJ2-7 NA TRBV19 CASSLGTAGQYF TGTGCCAGCAGTTTAGGGACCGCCGGGCAGTACTTC
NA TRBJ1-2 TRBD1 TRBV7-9 CASISGQGANYGYTF TGTGCCAGCATCTCCGGACAGGGGGCGAACTATGGCTACACCTTC